A selection of T cell receptor beta chains follows, all from one sample in a study of blood T cell repertoires in COVID-19. Here immunoSEQ multiplex PCR was the method, and the copy in TCRdb shows in-frame clones only, minus some. Counted here are approximately 77,000 clones, around three quarters occurring once; the ten biggest clones make up around 4.7%. Source material: peripheral blood. These receptor sequences come from a woman aged 65 to 85 with acute or convalescent COVID-19. Each CDR3 is given with its conserved first and last residue. D genes are given only for firm matches. Clone size is stated in some rows and not others, as once, few, many or a class when expanded.

TGTGCCAGCAGTGAAGTTCCAGGGGGCTCCTACGAGCAGTACTTC	CASSEVPGGSYEQYF	TRBJ2-7	TRBD1	few	TRBV6-1
TGTGCCAGCAGCCTGTCCTCTGACCCGGGTAGCTACACCTTC	CASSLSSDPGSYTF	TRBJ1-2	NA	NA	TRBV11-2
TGTGCCAGCAGCTACACAGGGTTGAACACTGAAGCTTTCTTT	CASSYTGLNTEAFF	TRBJ1-1	NA	NA	TRBV7-9
TGCGCCAGCAGCTTGGATCCGGGGGGCGGCTATGGCTACACCTTC	CASSLDPGGGYGYTF	TRBJ1-2	NA	NA	TRBV5-1
TGCGCCAGCAGCCAAGCCCGGGGTTTACTTTCACCCCTCCACTTT	CASSQARGLLSPLHF	TRBJ1-6	NA	NA	TRBV4-3
TGCGCCAGCAGTCGGCTGCGGGGCTACGAGCAGTACTTC	CASSRLRGYEQYF	TRBJ2-7	NA	NA	TRBV5-1
TGCAGTGCTCTAACAGGGAGTCGGCAGTTCTTC	CSALTGSRQFF	TRBJ2-1	NA	NA	TRBV20-1
TGTGCCAGCAGCCTTACGGGGGGTGAAGCTTTCTTT	CASSLTGGEAFF	TRBJ1-1	NA	NA	TRBV7-3
TGCGCCAGCAGCTTGGTGGCAGATAACCCCTATAATTCACCCCTCCACTTT	CASSLVADNPYNSPLHF	TRBJ1-6	NA	NA	TRBV5-1
TGTGCCACCAGTGATTTACGAGGGTCCCCGAGGTTCTTC	CATSDLRGSPRFF	TRBJ2-1	NA	NA	TRBV24-1
TGTGCCAGCAGCCGACTAGCGGGGCGACAAGAGACCCAGTACTTC	CASSRLAGRQETQYF	TRBJ2-5	TRBD2	NA	TRBV14
TGTGCCAGCAGCCAAGCAGGGTTCGGGTACGAGCAGTACTTC	CASSQAGFGYEQYF	TRBJ2-7	NA	NA	TRBV3-1/TRBV3-2
TGTGCCAGCAGCTTTAGGACTAGCGGGGGGATCCGGACAGATACGCAGTATTTT	CASSFRTSGGIRTDTQYF	TRBJ2-3	TRBD2	NA	TRBV7-8
TGTGCCAGCAGTTCTATCCTAGCGGGGGGGACCCTAGCCAAAAACATTCAGTACTTC	CASSSILAGGTLAKNIQYF	TRBJ2-4	TRBD2	NA	TRBV6-2/TRBV6-3
TGTGCCAGCAGCCAGGGGAGCGGGGAGTTCTTC	CASSQGSGEFF	TRBJ2-1	NA	NA	TRBV11-1
TGTGCCAGTATAGCGAGGCCGGAGGGCTATGGCTACACCTTC	CASIARPEGYGYTF	TRBJ1-2	NA	NA	TRBV19
TGCGCCAGCAGCCTCGGGATGTCGGGGTACGAGCAGTACTTC	CASSLGMSGYEQYF	TRBJ2-7	NA	few	TRBV4-1
TGTGCCACCAGCGGACGGGGGAATGCTGAAGCTTTCTTT	CATSGRGNAEAFF	TRBJ1-1	NA	NA	TRBV24-1
TGTGCCAGCAGCCAAGATCACGGTTCTCAGCCCCAGCATTTT	CASSQDHGSQPQHF	TRBJ1-5	NA	NA	TRBV4-2
TGTGCCAGCAGCCAAGATGACGAGACTAGCGGGGGCCACACCGGGGAGCTGTTTTTT	CASSQDDETSGGHTGELFF	TRBJ2-2	TRBD2	NA	TRBV4-2
TGTGCCAGCAGCTCCACTAACTATGGCTACACCTTC	CASSSTNYGYTF	TRBJ1-2	NA	NA	TRBV13
TGTGCCAGCAGTTCATCAGCGGGGGCATACTCCTACGAGCAGTACTTC	CASSSSAGAYSYEQYF	TRBJ2-7	TRBD2	NA	TRBV6-6